One and the same sample provided the 20 T cell receptor beta chains below, sequenced in a study of lymphopenia after photon versus proton radiotherapy. The repertoire was sequenced with immunoSEQ multiplex PCR; TCRdb's copy has only in-frame clones and lacks some. The top ten clones hold about 16% of a sample with about 39,000 clones, roughly 92% of them seen once. The sequencing used peripheral blood, collected from a patient treated with photon-based radiotherapy. The origin of the receptors is a man in his fifties or sixties with cholangiocarcinoma.

The chain joins TRBV5-6 to TRBJ2-5; D uncertain. CDR1 and CDR2 (germline): SGHDT, YYEEEE. The CDR3 covers 11 residues. Trimming took off 2 bases at V and 2 bases at J, with 1 base between the two ends. CDR3: CASSFQETQYF. In nucleotides, the CDR3 is TGTGCCAGCAGCTTTCAAGAGACCCAGTACTTC.

This sequence joins TRBV2 and TRBJ2-1, with a possible D match to TRBD1 (6 bases). With 3 bases removed from V and 6 bases from J, the gap between germline ends came to 12 bases. This CDR3 region has 14 residues. Germline CDR1 and CDR2: SNHLY and FYNNEI. The CDR3 region is CASSDMVGGNEQFF. In nucleotides, the CDR3 is TGTGCCAGCAGTGACATGGTAGGGGGCAATGAGCAGTTCTTC.

The chain employs TRBV5-4 and TRBJ1-4; tentative D call: TRBD1 (5 bases). CDR3 length: 16 amino acids. Germline lookup yields CDR1 SGHNT and CDR2 YYREEE (reference sequence). V lost 3 bases and J 4 bases, leaving 16 bases between the germline ends. The CDR3 nucleotides are TGTGCCAGCAGCTCAAAAGCCGCTGGGGGTAATGAAAAACTGTTTTTT. It codes for CASSSKAAGGNEKLFF.

Of note for this clone: One junction end disagrees with the germline gene, perhaps due to a read error. This chain joins TRBV23-1 and TRBJ1-1, with a possible D match to TRBD1 (5 bases). TRBV23-1 is filed as an ORF, its function uncertain. The CDR3 has 15 amino acids. CDR3 amino acids: CASSQKWRGNERIIF. The CDR3 region has the DNA TGCGCCAGCAGTCAAAAGTGGAGGGGCAACGAGAGGATAATTTTT.

V is TRBV5-6 and J is TRBJ2-3; the D gene could be TRBD1 or TRBD2 (5 bases each). The germline V gene has CDR1 SGHDT and CDR2 YYEEEE. This CDR3 has 17 residues. Trimming cost V 2 bases and J 3 bases, with 19 bases left between them. The CDR3 loop reads CASSFGPIRERTDTQYF. The CDR3 DNA sequence: TGTGCCAGCAGCTTTGGCCCAATCAGGGAGAGGACAGATACGCAGTATTTT.

The count of this clone is one. This chain links TRBV2 with TRBJ1-1; D is unresolved. Germline V lookup: CDR1 SNHLY, CDR2 FYNNEI. The CDR3 extends over 11 amino acids. V lost 6 bases and J lost 1, with 3 bases in between. The CDR3 region is CASSRNTEAFF. The CDR3, as DNA: TGTGCCAGCAGCCGGAACACTGAAGCTTTCTTT.

CDR3 sequence reads: CASRASIEGYTF. CDR3 bases: TGTGCCAGCAGAGCCTCCATAGAGGGCTACACCTTC. V is TRBV28 and J is TRBJ1-2; D call uncertain. The CDR3 is 12 amino acids. V lost 6 bases and J lost 8, with 13 bases in between. Per the germline V gene, CDR1 is MDHEN and CDR2 is SYDVKM.

The CDR3 is CASSVGVQGARGYTF. The CDR3 nucleotides read TGCGCCAGCAGCGTTGGGGTCCAGGGGGCGAGGGGCTACACCTTC. The V and J genes are TRBV5-1 and TRBJ1-2; 8 bases map to TRBD1. Germline CDR1 SGHRS, CDR2 YFSETQ. The CDR3 loop spans 15 amino acids. Losses at the gene ends were 4 bases for V and 8 bases for J; bases not matched to a gene: 13. The whole variable domain, filled in from reference TRBV5-1 and TRBJ1-2, reads KAGVTQTPRYLIKTRGQQVTLSCSPISGHRSVSWYQQTPGQGLQFLFEYFSETQRNKGNFPGRFSGRQFSNSRSEMNVSTLELGDSALYLCASSVGVQGARGYTFGSGTRLTVV.

J is TRBJ2-7 and V is TRBV27; 7 bases agree with TRBD2. Germline loops: CDR1 MNHEY, CDR2 SMNVEV (reference sequence). This CDR3 has 14 residues. Trimming took 10 bases from V and 2 from J; bases not matched to a gene: 11. CDR3 in amino acids: CATRDGSGPYEQYF. Written as DNA, the CDR3 is TGTGCCACCCGGGATGGTAGCGGGCCCTACGAGCAGTACTTC.

This clone was detected only a few times. CDR3 sequence: CASGLGYNEQFF. The CDR3 region has the DNA TGTGCCAGCGGTCTAGGGTACAATGAGCAGTTCTTC. This sequence joins TRBV2 and TRBJ2-1, with no clear D. Per the germline V gene, CDR1 is SNHLY and CDR2 is FYNNEI. Trimming took off 8 bases at V and 4 bases at J, with 9 bases between the two ends. The CDR3 is made up of 12 amino acids.

The chain links TRBV2 to TRBJ1-4; 11 bases align to TRBD1. CDR1 SNHLY and CDR2 FYNNEI come from the germline V gene. V shed 6 bases, J shed 10 bases, and the junction held 7 bases outside the gene matches. The CDR3 has 14 amino acids. CDR3 residues: CASRWTGGDPKLFF. The DNA for the CDR3 is TGTGCCAGCAGGTGGACAGGGGGCGATCCAAAACTGTTTTTT.

This rearrangement joins TRBV13 to TRBJ2-7; TRBD2 matches at 12 bases. Germline-derived CDR1 and CDR2 are PRHDT and FYEKMQ (reference sequence). The CDR3 sequence is 15 residues long. The V gene end was trimmed by 4 bases and the J gene end by 4 bases; junction bases not matched to a gene: 5. The CDR3 nucleotides are TGTGCCAGCAGCTCCCTTACTAGCGGGAGGTACGAGCAGTACTTC. The encoded protein is CASSSLTSGRYEQYF. Supplemented by reference TRBV13 and TRBJ2-7, the full variable domain reads AAGVIQSPRHLIKEKRETATLKCYPIPRHDTVYWYQQGPGQDPQFLISFYEKMQSDKGSIPDRFSAQQFSDYHSELNMSSLELGDSALYFCASSSLTSGRYEQYFGPGTRLTVT.

This chain connects TRBV6-1 to TRBJ1-4, with no clear D. CDR1 and CDR2 from the germline V gene are MNHNS and SASEGT. CDR3 length: 15 residues. Trimming shortened V by 6 bases and J by 8 bases, and 19 bases separated the two germline ends. The CDR3 DNA reads as TGTGCCAGCAGAAATTCCGGCCTTAACCGGGAAAAACTGTTTTTT. Amino acids: CASRNSGLNREKLFF.

This rearrangement joins TRBV16 to TRBJ2-7; 7 nucleotides agree with TRBD1. CDR3 length equals 13 residues. Germline values: CDR1 KGHSY, CDR2 FQNENV. V trimming: 4 bases; J trimming: 3 bases; junction bases outside the gene matches: 3. Here the CDR3 reads CASSRDSFYEQYF. The CDR3 bases are TGTGCCAGCAGCCGGGACAGCTTCTACGAGCAGTACTTC.

The V call is TRBV5-4, the J call TRBJ2-2; 9 bases are shared with TRBD1. Per germline, CDR1 SGHNT and CDR2 YYREEE (reference sequence). J gave up 6 bases and V 6 bases, and 12 bases lay outside the gene matches. This CDR3 has 16 residues. CDR3 region: CASTLPGQGVSGELFF. CDR3 nucleotide sequence: TGTGCCAGCACCTTACCGGGACAGGGAGTGTCCGGGGAGCTGTTTTTT.

This chain uses TRBV5-1 with TRBJ2-3; D unclear. V was cut by 1 base and J by 1 base, with 10 bases left in between. The CDR3 totals 15 residues. Per germline, CDR1 SGHRS and CDR2 YFSETQ. CDR3 in DNA: TGCGCCAGCAGCTTGCTAGGGTATGGCACAGATACGCAGTATTTT. Amino acid sequence: CASSLLGYGTDTQYF.

The rearrangement links TRBV7-2 to TRBJ2-7; 10 bases align to TRBD1. This CDR3 is built from 16 residues. In germline, CDR1 is SGHTA, CDR2 FQGNSA. Unmatched junction bases numbered 11, after V lost 6 bases and J lost 3 bases. DNA of the CDR3: TGTGCCAGCAGTGATAGGACAGGGGGGAATTACTACGAGCAGTACTTC. Translation: CASSDRTGGNYYEQYF.

The chain combines TRBV29-1 with TRBJ2-7; D possibly corresponds to TRBD2 (7 bases). The CDR3 loop spans 15 amino acids. V was clipped by 2 bases and J by 7 bases, with 21 bases between them. Looked up from germline, CDR1 is SQVTM and CDR2 is ANQGSEA. The CDR3 is CSVETQGRGAWEQYF. The CDR3, as DNA: TGCAGCGTTGAAACCCAGGGTCGGGGGGCCTGGGAGCAGTACTTC.

CDR3 sequence (DNA): TGTGCCAGCAGCTTAGGCTCAGGGTCCTACGAGCAGTACTTC. This encodes CASSLGSGSYEQYF. The chain uses TRBV7-2 and TRBJ2-7; possible D gene TRBD1, 5 bases. Trimming stripped 1 base from V and 1 base from J, with 8 bases between. The CDR3 is 14 amino acids. The V gene's germline CDR1 is SGHTA and CDR2 FQGNSA.

The V gene is TRBV7-2, the J gene TRBJ2-5, with D possibly being TRBD1 (5 bases). Trimming cost V 3 bases and J 7 bases, with 12 bases left between them. Germline V gene data show CDR1 as SGHTA and CDR2 as FQGNSA. The CDR3 length is 13 residues. This CDR3 is CASSFEGDGTQYF. The CDR3 bases are TGTGCCAGCAGCTTTGAAGGGGATGGGACCCAGTACTTC.